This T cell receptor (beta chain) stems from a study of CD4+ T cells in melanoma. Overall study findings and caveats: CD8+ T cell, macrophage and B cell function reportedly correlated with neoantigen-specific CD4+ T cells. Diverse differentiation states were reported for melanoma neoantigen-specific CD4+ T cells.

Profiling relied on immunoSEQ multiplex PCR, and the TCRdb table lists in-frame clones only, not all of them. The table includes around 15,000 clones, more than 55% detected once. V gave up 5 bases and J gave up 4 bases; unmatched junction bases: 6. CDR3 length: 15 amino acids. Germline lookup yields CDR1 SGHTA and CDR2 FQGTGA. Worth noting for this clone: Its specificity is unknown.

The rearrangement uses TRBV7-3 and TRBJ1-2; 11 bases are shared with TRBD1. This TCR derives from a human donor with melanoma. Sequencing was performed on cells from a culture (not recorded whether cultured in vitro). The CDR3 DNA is TGTGCCAGCAGCCTGGGGACAGGGGGAATCTATGGCTACACCTTC. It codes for CASSLGTGGIYGYTF.